Sequencing of this T cell receptor beta chain was carried out in a study of CD8 T cells in Susac syndrome. From germline, CDR1 is SGHAT and CDR2 FQNNGV. Trimming removed 3 bases from V and 0 bases from J; junction bases left unmatched: 11. The CDR3 is 18 residues long. The table lists this clonotype with a count of one. RNA was extracted with the RNeasy kit, and a quantity of about 0.45 to 1 ug was reverse transcribed using random hexamers. The immunoSEQ assay covered 54 Vbeta and 13 Jbeta segments for CDR3. MiXCR, run by TCRdb on the immunoSEQ multiplex PCR reads, gives a single entry per CDR3 protein. The sample has more than 110,000 distinct CDR3 sequences, 95% seen once. Sequencing of TCR beta covered CD8+ and CD4+ T cells obtained from blood. Negative isolation yielded the CD8+ and CD4+ T cells, while FACS enriched the TEMRA cells.

The specimen sequenced was CD4+ T cells from PBMCs. This TCR came from a human donor with Susac syndrome. This rearrangement joins TRBV11-2 to TRBJ2-1; the match to TRBD1 covers 7 bases. CDR3 in DNA: TGTGCCAGCAGCTTGGCCCCGGGACAGCGATACTCCTACAATGAGCAGTTCTTC. This sequence encodes CASSLAPGQRYSYNEQFF.